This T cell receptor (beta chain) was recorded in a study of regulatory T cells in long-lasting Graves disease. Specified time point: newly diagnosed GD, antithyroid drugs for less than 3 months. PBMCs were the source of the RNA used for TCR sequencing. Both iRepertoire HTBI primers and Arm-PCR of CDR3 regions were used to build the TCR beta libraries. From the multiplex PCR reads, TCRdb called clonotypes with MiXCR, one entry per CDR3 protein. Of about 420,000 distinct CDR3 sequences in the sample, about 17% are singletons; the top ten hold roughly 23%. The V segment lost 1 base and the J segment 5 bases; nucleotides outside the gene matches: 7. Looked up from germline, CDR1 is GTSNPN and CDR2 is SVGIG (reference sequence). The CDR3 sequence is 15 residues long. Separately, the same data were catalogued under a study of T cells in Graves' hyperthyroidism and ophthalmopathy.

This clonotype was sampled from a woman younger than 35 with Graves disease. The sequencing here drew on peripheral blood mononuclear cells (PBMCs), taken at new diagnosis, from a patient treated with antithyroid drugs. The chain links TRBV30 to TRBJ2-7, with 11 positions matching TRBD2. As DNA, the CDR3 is TGTGCCTGGAGTGGAACTAGCGGGAGCGCCCACGAGCAGTACTTC. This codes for CAWSGTSGSAHEQYF. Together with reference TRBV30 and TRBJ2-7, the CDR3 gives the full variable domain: SQTIHQWPATLVQPVGSPLSLECTVEGTSNPNLYWYRQAAGRGLQLLFYSVGIGQISSEVPQNLSASRPQDRQFILSSKKLLLSDSGFYLCAWSGTSGSAHEQYFGPGTRLTVT.